This T cell receptor beta chain derives from a study of blood T cell repertoires in COVID-19. Study-wide context: Collection of acute and convalescent COVID-19 samples took place in the United States, Italy and Spain. From T cells, B-cell-depleted T cells, or PBMCs came the material, which was cDNA or gDNA.

The V end lost 2 bases, the J end lost 5 bases, and 16 bases lay between the germline ends. Per the germline V gene, CDR1 is SGHDT and CDR2 is YYEEEE. This CDR3 has 16 residues. In the original workflow: For nucleated cells, counts were estimated from reference gene primer amplification. The table came from immunoSEQ multiplex PCR; TCRdb's copy has only in-frame clones and leaves some out. V and J calls and clone size are those listed in that table; D and trimming were worked out from the DNA. The sample has around 110,000 clones, around four fifths seen once. This sequence joins TRBV5-6 and TRBJ2-2; D possibly corresponds to TRBD1 (5 bases). The specimen was peripheral blood. This TCR came from a man aged 70-80 years with acute or convalescent COVID-19. The CDR3 region is CASSFGRQGRTGELFF. The DNA of the CDR3 is TGTGCCAGCAGCTTTGGGCGTCAGGGTAGAACCGGGGAGCTGTTTTTT.